The next 2 T cell receptor beta chains were all read from a single sample in a study of T-cell memory formation after mild COVID-19. One entry per CDR3 protein, called by TCRdb with MiXCR from the 5' RACE reads. This table has fewer than 200,000 distinct CDR3 sequences, about a fifth appearing once. Sequenced input: PBMCs or a T cell subset sorted from them (not recorded which). Receptors were obtained from an adult woman who had mild COVID-19 (a few samples of this study predate the infection). Cell type and time point are not known.

The chain couples TRBV29-1 to TRBJ2-6; D is uncertain. Per the germline V gene, CDR1 is SQVTM and CDR2 is ANQGSEA. The CDR3 loop spans 14 amino acids. V lost 4 bases and J lost 0, with 7 bases in between. The CDR3 sequence: CSVAGNSGANVLTF. CDR3 DNA: TGCAGCGTTGCTGGGAACTCTGGGGCCAACGTCCTGACTTTC.

The chain recombines TRBV11-2 with TRBJ2-7; no clear D. V shed 1 base and J shed 6 bases, with 4 bases lying between them. The germline V gene encodes CDR1 SGHAT and CDR2 FQNNGV. The CDR3 length is 11 residues. The CDR3 sequence is CASSLVSEQYF. For the CDR3, the DNA is TGTGCCAGCAGCTTAGTGTCCGAGCAGTACTTC. Using reference TRBV11-2 and TRBJ2-7 for the parts outside the CDR3, the full variable domain is EAGVAQSPRYKIIEKRQSVAFWCNPISGHATLYWYQQILGQGPKLLIQFQNNGVVDDSQLPKDRFSAERLKGVDSTLKIQPAKLEDSAVYLCASSLVSEQYFGPGTRLTVT.